Listed here are 5 T cell receptor beta chains from one sample, sequenced in a study of early T cells in non-severe SARS-CoV-2 infection. TCRdb passed the 5' RACE reads through MiXCR, listing each CDR3 protein once. The sample holds tens of thousands of distinct CDR3 sequences; about 12% are singletons and the top ten take about 7.7%. Sequencing input: whole blood. These receptors originate from an adult who was a healthcare worker with PCR-confirmed SARS-CoV-2 infection or an uninfected control (not recorded which).

This clonotype was detected only a few times. The chain couples TRBV5-1 to TRBJ1-6, with D possibly TRBD1 on 6 matching bases. From germline, CDR1 is SGHRS and CDR2 YFSETQ. This CDR3 has 14 amino acids. V was clipped by 4 bases and J by 7 bases, with 12 bases between them. CDR3 DNA: TGCGCCAGCAGCACGGACGGACAGAATTCACCCCTCCACTTT. The encoded protein is CASSTDGQNSPLHF.

This clonotype was observed a few times. This sequence joins TRBV6-2 or TRBV6-3 and TRBJ2-5; TRBD2 matches at 14 bases. V shed 8 bases and J 6 bases; nucleotides not matched to a gene: 11. Germline V gene data show CDR1 as MNHEY and CDR2 as SVGEGT. The length of the CDR3 is 16 residues. CDR3 bases: TGTGCCAGCTCGGGACTAGCGGGAGTTGCAGGACAGACCCAGTACTTC. Protein sequence: CASSGLAGVAGQTQYF.

The chain recombines TRBV29-1 with TRBJ1-1, with D uncertain. Germline CDR1 reads SQVTM; CDR2 reads ANQGSEA. V gave up 6 bases and J gave up 0 bases, with 11 bases separating them. The CDR3 consists of 13 residues. CDR3 region: CSVLRSLNTEAFF. CDR3 DNA: TGCAGCGTCCTCCGGAGTTTGAACACTGAAGCTTTCTTT.

Ten or more counts support this clonotype. The gene calls are TRBV5-6 and TRBJ2-7; 10 positions agree with TRBD2. Germline V gene sequence: CDR1 SGHDT, CDR2 YYEEEE. Trimming at V came to 3 bases and at J to 3 bases, leaving 6 bases not matched to a gene. This CDR3 is 15 amino acids long. The DNA for the CDR3 is TGTGCCAGCAGCTCCGAACTAGCGGGGAACTACGAGCAGTACTTC. It yields the protein CASSSELAGNYEQYF.

This clonotype was recorded many times. A junction end diverges from the germline sequence, so it may reflect a read error. The chain combines TRBV7-3 with TRBJ1-1; 8 nucleotides align to TRBD1. CDR1 is SGHTA, CDR2 FQGTGA, per germline. The CDR3 consists of 14 residues. In nucleotides, the CDR3 is TGTGCCAGCAGCCTAACAGGGGGAGGAACTGAAGCTTTCTTT. This encodes CASSLTGGGTEAFF.